The clone carrying this T cell receptor (beta chain) occurred many times. The antigen is unknown. A read error may explain this, as a much larger clone is one base away. Breast cancer patients provided tissue from their axillary draining lymph nodes. The data stem from a study of breast tumors, draining lymph nodes, adjacent tissues. The length of the CDR3 is 13 residues. CDR1 is DFQATT and CDR2 is SNEGSKA in the germline V gene (reference sequence). Findings and caveats of the study: Data only fit, rather than demonstrated, lymph node origin of most tumor T cells. Tumor repertoires ranked between lymph nodes and nontumor tissue in diversity, with V and J gene preferences. Data fit most tumor T cells coming from lymph node, expanding in tumor. Luminal-like breast cancer showed significantly higher tumor–nontumor repertoire similarity than basal-like.

TCRdb re-called the multiplex PCR reads through MiXCR, storing one row per CDR3 protein. The profile shows some 200,000 distinct CDR3 sequences, roughly 31% of them singletons. Specimen: axillary lymph node tissue. The clonotype comes from a female donor with breast cancer. Some clones in this sample may be carry-over from other donors' samples. The V call is TRBV20-1, the J call TRBJ1-2; 8 nucleotides match TRBD1. The CDR3, as DNA: TGCAGTGCTAGTGCAGGGGGCGGGTATGCCTACACCTTC. It translates to CSASAGGGYAYTF.